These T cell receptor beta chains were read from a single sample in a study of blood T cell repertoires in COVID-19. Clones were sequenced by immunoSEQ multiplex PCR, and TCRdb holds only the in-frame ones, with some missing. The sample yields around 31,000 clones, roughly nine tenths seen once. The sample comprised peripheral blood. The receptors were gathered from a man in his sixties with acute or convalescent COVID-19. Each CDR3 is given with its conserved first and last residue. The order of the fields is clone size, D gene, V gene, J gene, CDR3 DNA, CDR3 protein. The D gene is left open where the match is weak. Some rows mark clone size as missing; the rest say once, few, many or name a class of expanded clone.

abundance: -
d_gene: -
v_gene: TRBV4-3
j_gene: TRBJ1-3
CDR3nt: TGCGCCAGCAGCCAAGATTCCCCCGGGACTGGAAACACCATATATTTT
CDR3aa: CASSQDSPGTGNTIYF

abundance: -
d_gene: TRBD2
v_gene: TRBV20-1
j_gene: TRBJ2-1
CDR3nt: TGCAGTGCTAGTCGGGGACTAGCGGGCAATGAGCAGTTCTTC
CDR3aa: CSASRGLAGNEQFF

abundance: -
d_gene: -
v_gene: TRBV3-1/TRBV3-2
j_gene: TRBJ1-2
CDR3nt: TGTGCCAGCAGCCGACCCTACTGGGCGGGGGATGGCTACACCTTC
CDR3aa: CASSRPYWAGDGYTF

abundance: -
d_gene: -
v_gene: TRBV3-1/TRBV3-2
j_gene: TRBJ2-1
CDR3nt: TGTGCCAGCAGCCCTATGAACTCGGGTGAGCAGTTCTTC
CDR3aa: CASSPMNSGEQFF

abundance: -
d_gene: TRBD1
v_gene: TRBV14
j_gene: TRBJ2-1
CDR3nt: TGTGCCAGCAGCGACCGGGACAGGGATGATGAGCAGTTCTTC
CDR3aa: CASSDRDRDDEQFF

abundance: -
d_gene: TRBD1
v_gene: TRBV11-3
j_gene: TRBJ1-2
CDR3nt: TGTGCCAGCAGCCTCGGACAGGGCTATGGCTACACCTTC
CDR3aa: CASSLGQGYGYTF

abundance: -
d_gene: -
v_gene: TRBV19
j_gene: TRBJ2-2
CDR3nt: TGTGCCAGTAGAATAAGAGGGTTAGCGTCGAACACCGGGGAGCTGTTTTTT
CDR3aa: CASRIRGLASNTGELFF

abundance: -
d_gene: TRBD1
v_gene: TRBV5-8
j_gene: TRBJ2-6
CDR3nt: TGTGCCAGCAGCTTAGGGACAGTCTCTGGGGCCAACGTCCTGACTTTC
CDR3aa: CASSLGTVSGANVLTF

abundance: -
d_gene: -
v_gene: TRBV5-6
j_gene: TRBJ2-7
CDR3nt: TGTGCCAGCAGCTTGCGCCACAGGGACGAGCAGTACTTC
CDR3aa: CASSLRHRDEQYF

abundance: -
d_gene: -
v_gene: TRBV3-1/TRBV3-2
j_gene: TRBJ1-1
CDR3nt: TGTGCCAGCAGCGGCCTCACAGGGAACACTGAAGCTTTCTTT
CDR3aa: CASSGLTGNTEAFF

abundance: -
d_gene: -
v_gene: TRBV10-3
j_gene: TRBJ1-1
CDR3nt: TGTGCCATACAGGGGAACACTGAAGCTTTCTTT
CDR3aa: CAIQGNTEAFF

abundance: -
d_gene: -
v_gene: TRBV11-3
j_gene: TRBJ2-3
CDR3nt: TGTGCCAGCAGCTTACCTAGCACAGATACGCAGTATTTT
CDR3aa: CASSLPSTDTQYF

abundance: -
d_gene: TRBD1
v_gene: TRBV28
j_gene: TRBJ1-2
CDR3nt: TGTGCCGCGACAGGGGGCTTCTATGGCTACACCTTC
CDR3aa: CAATGGFYGYTF

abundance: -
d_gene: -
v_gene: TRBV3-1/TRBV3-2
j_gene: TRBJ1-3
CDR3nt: TGTGCCAGCAGCCAAGGGAGGGGCTCTGGAAACACCATATATTTT
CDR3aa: CASSQGRGSGNTIYF

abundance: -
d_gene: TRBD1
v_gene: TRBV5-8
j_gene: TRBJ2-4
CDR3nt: TGTGCCAGCAGCTCCGGACAGGGGCTTCGAGTCATTCAGTACTTC
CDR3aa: CASSSGQGLRVIQYF

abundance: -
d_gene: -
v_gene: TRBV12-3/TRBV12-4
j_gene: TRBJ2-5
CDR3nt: TGTGCCAGCAGTTCGGACAGACAAGAGACCCAGTACTTC
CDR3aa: CASSSDRQETQYF

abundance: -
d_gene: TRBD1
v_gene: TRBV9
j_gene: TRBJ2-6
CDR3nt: TGTGCCAGCAGCGTCAAGACAGGGGGCTTCTCTGGGGCCAACGTCCTGACTTTC
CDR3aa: CASSVKTGGFSGANVLTF

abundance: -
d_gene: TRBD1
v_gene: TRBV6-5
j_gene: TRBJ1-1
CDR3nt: TGTGCCACTAAAAGGGGACAGGGGAGGACTGAAGCTTTCTTT
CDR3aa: CATKRGQGRTEAFF

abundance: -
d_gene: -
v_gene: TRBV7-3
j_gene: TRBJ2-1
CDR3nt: TGTGCCAGCAGCTCCATGGACAGTTACGACAATGAGCAGTTCTTC
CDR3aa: CASSSMDSYDNEQFF

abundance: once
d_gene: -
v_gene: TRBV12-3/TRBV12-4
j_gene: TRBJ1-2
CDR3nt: TGTGCCAGCAGTTTATACCGGGACTATGGCTACACCTTC
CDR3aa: CASSLYRDYGYTF

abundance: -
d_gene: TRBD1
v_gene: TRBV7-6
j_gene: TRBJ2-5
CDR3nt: TGTGCCAGCAGTTCACAGGGGGCGCGGACCCAGTACTTC
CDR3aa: CASSSQGARTQYF

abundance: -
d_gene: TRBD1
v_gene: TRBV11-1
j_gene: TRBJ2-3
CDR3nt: TGTGCCAGCAGCCCCCGGACAGGGTTCGGAGATACGCAGTATTTT
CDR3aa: CASSPRTGFGDTQYF

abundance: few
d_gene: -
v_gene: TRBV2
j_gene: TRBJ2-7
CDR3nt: TGTGCCAGCTTCCGAGGATTCTCCTACGAGCAGTACTTC
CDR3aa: CASFRGFSYEQYF

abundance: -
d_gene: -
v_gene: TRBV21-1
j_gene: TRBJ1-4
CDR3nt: TGTGCCAGCAGCAAAAACTCGGGAGGGGCTGTCCTGGAAAAACTGTTTTTT
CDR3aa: CASSKNSGGAVLEKLFF

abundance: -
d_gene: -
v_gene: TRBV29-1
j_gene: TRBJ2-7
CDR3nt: TGCAGCGTTGAAGGCTGGGGGCAGGGGGGCTCCTACGAGCAGTACTTC
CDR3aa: CSVEGWGQGGSYEQYF

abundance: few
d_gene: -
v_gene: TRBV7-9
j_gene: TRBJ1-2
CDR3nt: TGTGCCAGCAGCACCACAGGGAGGGGCTATGGCTACACCTTC
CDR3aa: CASSTTGRGYGYTF

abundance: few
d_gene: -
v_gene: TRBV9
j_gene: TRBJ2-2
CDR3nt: TGTGCCAGCAGCGACCGACAGGCCCCCGTGAACACCGGGGAGCTGTTTTTT
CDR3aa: CASSDRQAPVNTGELFF

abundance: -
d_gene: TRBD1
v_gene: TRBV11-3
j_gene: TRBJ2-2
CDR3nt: TGTGCCAGCATACCGGGACAGGGGTATGCCGGGGAGCTGTTTTTT
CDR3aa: CASIPGQGYAGELFF

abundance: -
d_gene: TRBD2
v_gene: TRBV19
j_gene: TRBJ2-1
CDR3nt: TGTGCCAGTACTCTTAGCGGGGGTTTTATCAATGAGCAGTTCTTC
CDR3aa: CASTLSGGFINEQFF

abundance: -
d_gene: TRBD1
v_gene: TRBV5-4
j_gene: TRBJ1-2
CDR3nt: TGTGCCAGCAGCTTCCCGGACAGGGGGAACTATGGCTACACCTTC
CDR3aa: CASSFPDRGNYGYTF

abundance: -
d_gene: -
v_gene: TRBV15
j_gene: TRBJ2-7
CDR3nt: TGTGCCACCAGCCGAGAAGCGGTATTCTCCTACGAGCAGTACTTC
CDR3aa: CATSREAVFSYEQYF

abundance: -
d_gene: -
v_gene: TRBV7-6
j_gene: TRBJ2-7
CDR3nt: TGTGCCAGCAGCTCGGGGAATTACGAGCAGTACTTC
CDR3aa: CASSSGNYEQYF

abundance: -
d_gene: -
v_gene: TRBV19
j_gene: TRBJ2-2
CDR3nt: TGTGCCAGTAGTATAGGATTAGGGAGTCCCGGGGAGCTGTTTTTT
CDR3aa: CASSIGLGSPGELFF

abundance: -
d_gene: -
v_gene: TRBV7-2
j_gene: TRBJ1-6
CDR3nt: TGTGCCAGCAGCCCCTCGGTGGTAGGGGGATCACCCCTCCACTTT
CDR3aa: CASSPSVVGGSPLHF

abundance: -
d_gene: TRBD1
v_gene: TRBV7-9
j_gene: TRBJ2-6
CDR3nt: TGTGCCAGCAGCCCTGCGGGGGACAGGGCTTCTGGGGCCAACGTCCTGACTTTC
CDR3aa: CASSPAGDRASGANVLTF

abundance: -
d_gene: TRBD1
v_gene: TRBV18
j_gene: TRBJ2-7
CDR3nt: TGTGCCAGCTCACCACAGGGACAGGGGACCGAGCAGTACTTC
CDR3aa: CASSPQGQGTEQYF

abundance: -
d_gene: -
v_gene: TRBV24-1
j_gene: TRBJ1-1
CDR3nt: TGTGCCACATCGCTGGGGGCGAACACTGAAGCTTTCTTT
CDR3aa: CATSLGANTEAFF

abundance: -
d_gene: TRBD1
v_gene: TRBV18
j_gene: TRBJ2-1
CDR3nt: TGTGCCAGCTGCGACAGGGGGACTTTTGGCAATGAGCAGTTCTTC
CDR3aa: CASCDRGTFGNEQFF

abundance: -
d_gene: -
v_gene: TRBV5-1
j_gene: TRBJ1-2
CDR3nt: TGCGCCAGCAGACCCAAAAGACAGGATTACTACACCTTC
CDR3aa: CASRPKRQDYYTF

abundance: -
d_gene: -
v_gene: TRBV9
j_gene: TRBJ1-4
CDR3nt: TGTGCCAGCAGCGTAGGTCCAGGCCATAATGAAAAACTGTTTTTT
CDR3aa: CASSVGPGHNEKLFF

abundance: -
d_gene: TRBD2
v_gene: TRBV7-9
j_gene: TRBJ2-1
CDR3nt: TGTGCCAGTCCTCAACTAGCGAGCTCCTACAATGAGCAGTTCTTC
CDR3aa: CASPQLASSYNEQFF

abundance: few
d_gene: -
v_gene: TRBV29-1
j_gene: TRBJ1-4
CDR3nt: TGCAGCGTTGTTCTCCCGTTGGCTGAAAAACTGTTTTTT
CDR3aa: CSVVLPLAEKLFF

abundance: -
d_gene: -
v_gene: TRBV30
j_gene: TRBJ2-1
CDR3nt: TGTGCCTGGAGTCCGGGGAGGCTCGGGAATGAGCAGTTCTTC
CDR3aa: CAWSPGRLGNEQFF

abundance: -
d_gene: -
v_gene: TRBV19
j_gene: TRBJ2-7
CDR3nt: TGTGCCAGTAGTATCCAAGCAGGTCCCTACGAGCAGTACTTC
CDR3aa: CASSIQAGPYEQYF

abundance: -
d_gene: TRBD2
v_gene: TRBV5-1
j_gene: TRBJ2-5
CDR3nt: TGCGCCAGCAGCTTAATGACTAGCGGACAAGAGACCCAGTACTTC
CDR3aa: CASSLMTSGQETQYF

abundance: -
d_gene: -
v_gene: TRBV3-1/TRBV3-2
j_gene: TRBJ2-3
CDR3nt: TGTGCCAGCAGACCTGGACAAGGCACAGATACGCAGTATTTT
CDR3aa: CASRPGQGTDTQYF

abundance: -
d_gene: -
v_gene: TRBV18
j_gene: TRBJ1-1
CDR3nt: TGTGCCAGCTCACCTGCGGGGTTCCGAACCACTGAAGCTTTCTTT
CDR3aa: CASSPAGFRTTEAFF